The clone carrying this T cell receptor beta chain has ten or more counts. TCRdb independently ran MiXCR on the 5' RACE reads; one entry per CDR3 protein. This table holds tens of thousands of distinct CDR3 sequences, 8% to 11% found once. The sample comes from a study of T cells after yellow fever vaccination. This CDR3 comprises 16 residues. Germline V gives CDR1 LGHNA, CDR2 YNFKEQ. The germline V and J ends were trimmed by 0 bases and 4 bases, with 14 bases remaining between them. The V and J genes are TRBV4-2 and TRBJ2-3; possibly TRBD2 for D (7 bases). The clonotype originates from a man between 18 and 35 years old who received the YFV17D yellow fever vaccine. Material: PBMCs, either bulk or a sorted T-cell subset (CD4+, CD8+, memory, or dextramer-sorted; not recorded which), obtained about 2 weeks after the first yellow fever vaccination. The CDR3 sequence: CASSQEGGGLPDTQYF. In DNA form, the CDR3 reads TGTGCCAGCAGCCAAGAGGGCGGGGGCCTTCCAGATACGCAGTATTTT.